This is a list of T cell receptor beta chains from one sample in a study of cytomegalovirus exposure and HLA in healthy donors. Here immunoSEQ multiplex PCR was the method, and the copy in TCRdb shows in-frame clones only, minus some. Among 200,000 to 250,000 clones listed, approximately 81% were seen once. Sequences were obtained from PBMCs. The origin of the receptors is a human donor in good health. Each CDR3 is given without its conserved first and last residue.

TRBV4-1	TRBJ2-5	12	ASSQDLKLGTQY
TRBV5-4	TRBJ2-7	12	ASSRLAGAYEQY
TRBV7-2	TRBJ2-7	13	ASSQWTSGSREQY
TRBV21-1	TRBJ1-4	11	ASSKYLREKLF
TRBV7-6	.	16	ASSSPGVAGRPDYEQY
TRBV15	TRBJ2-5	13	ATSRDTPSVETQY
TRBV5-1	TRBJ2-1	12	ASSLDSSYNEQF
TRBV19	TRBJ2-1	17	ASSPRGLAGYTSGNEQF
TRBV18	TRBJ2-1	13	ASSPTGSDYNEQF
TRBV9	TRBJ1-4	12	ASSEGQGGEKLF
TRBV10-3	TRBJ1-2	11	AIRDINFYGYT
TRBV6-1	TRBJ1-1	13	ASSEAEPGWTEAF
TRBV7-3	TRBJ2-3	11	ASSESGYDTQY
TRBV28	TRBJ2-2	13	ASRGSTGSIGELF
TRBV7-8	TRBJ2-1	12	ASSIGDRDNEQF
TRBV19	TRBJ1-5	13	ASRDRILPNQPQH